This T cell receptor beta chain emerged from a study of beta chain features in type 1 diabetes. Findings and limits, study-wide: Insertion counts at VDJ junctions were lower in type 1 diabetes patients, who also showed more deletions there.

V lost 6 bases and J lost 0; bases outside the gene matches: 14. The germline V gene encodes CDR1 LNHDA and CDR2 SQIVND (reference sequence). The CDR3 contains 18 residues. Reverse transcription of all isolated RNA meant that expressed TCRB transcripts were sequenced. Assay used: immunoSEQ multiplex PCR; TCRdb lists only in-frame clones, some missing. The profile shows about 300,000 clones, roughly 8% of them singletons. Details on this clone: Antigen specificity is unknown.

V gene TRBV19 combines with J gene TRBJ1-3; TRBD1 agrees at 7 bases. This clonotype was sampled from a woman between 18 and 30 years old in good health. The sequenced material came from central memory CD4+ T cells from blood. The CDR3 nucleotides read TGTGCCAGTAGCAATGTGATTAGACAGGGACTCTCTGGAAACACCATATATTTT. This gives the protein CASSNVIRQGLSGNTIYF.